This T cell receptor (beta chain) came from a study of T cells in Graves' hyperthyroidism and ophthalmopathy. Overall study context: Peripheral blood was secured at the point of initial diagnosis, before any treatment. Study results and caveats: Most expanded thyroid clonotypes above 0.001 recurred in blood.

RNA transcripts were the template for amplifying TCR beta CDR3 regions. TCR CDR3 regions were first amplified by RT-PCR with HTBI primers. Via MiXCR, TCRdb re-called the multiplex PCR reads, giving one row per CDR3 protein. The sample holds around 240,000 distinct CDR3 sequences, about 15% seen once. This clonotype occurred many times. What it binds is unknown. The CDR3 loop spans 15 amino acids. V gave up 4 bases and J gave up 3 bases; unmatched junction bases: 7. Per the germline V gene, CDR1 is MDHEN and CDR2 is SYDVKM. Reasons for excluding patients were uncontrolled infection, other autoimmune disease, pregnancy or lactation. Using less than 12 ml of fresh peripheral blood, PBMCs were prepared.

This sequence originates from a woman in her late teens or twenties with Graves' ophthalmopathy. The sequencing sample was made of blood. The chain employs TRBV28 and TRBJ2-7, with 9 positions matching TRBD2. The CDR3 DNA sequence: TGTGCCAGCAGTTACACTAGCGGGTCGATCTACGAGCAGTACTTC. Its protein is CASSYTSGSIYEQYF.